The 5 T cell receptor beta chains listed next were all sequenced from one sample in a study of blood T cell repertoires in COVID-19. This table comes from immunoSEQ multiplex PCR, and its TCRdb copy is limited to in-frame clones, with some not included. The sample contains approximately 47,000 clones, about four fifths of which appear only once. The specimen sequenced was peripheral blood. These receptors were taken from a man aged 55-75 years with acute or convalescent COVID-19.

This clone was detected a few times. The chain joins TRBV30 to TRBJ1-5; possibly TRBD1 for D (5 bases). Germline V gives CDR1 GTSNPN, CDR2 SVGIG (reference sequence). Deletions cut 8 bases from V and 7 bases from J, with 15 bases between. The CDR3 contains 12 residues. The CDR3 loop reads CAPPGGDQPQHF. In nucleotides, the CDR3 is TGTGCCCCCCCCGGGGGTGACCAGCCCCAGCATTTT.

The chain carries TRBV4-2 and TRBJ2-3; 8 bases fit TRBD2. This CDR3 comprises 15 residues. The ends lost 1 base at V and 5 bases at J; junction bases unmatched: 5. Germline V lookup: CDR1 LGHNA, CDR2 YNFKEQ. CDR3 region: CASSQGTSIRDTQYF. The CDR3 DNA follows: TGTGCCAGCAGCCAAGGGACTAGCATAAGAGATACGCAGTATTTT.

The CDR3 reads CASCRTGSKSPLHF. In DNA form, the CDR3 reads TGTGCCAGCTGTCGGACAGGCTCCAAGTCACCCCTCCACTTT. The rearrangement joins TRBV6-5 to TRBJ1-6; TRBD1 aligns across 7 bases. Looked up from germline, CDR1 is MNHEY and CDR2 is SVGAGI. The V gene end was trimmed by 8 bases and the J gene end by 10 bases; junction bases not matched to a gene: 11. The CDR3 has 14 residues.

This chain uses TRBV6-5 with TRBJ2-1; 13 nucleotides align to TRBD2. V lost 4 bases, J lost 7 bases, and 7 bases stayed unmatched. The CDR3 consists of 16 residues. Looked up from germline, CDR1 is MNHEY and CDR2 is SVGAGI. The CDR3 loop reads CASSSPTSGGGNEQFF. CDR3 DNA: TGTGCCAGCAGTTCTCCCACTAGCGGGGGGGGGAATGAGCAGTTCTTC.

The chain is built from TRBV3-1 (or the pseudogene TRBV3-2) and TRBJ2-1; D remains unclear. Germline CDR1 LGHDT, CDR2 YNNKEL (reference sequence). The CDR3 is 12 residues long. The V end lost 5 bases, the J end lost 7 bases, and 9 bases lay between the germline ends. This CDR3 reads CASSSPQNEQFF. The CDR3 region has the DNA TGTGCCAGCAGCTCCCCTCAGAATGAGCAGTTCTTC.